A selection of T cell receptor beta chains follows, all from one sample in a study of blood T cell repertoires in COVID-19. Assay: immunoSEQ multiplex PCR; the TCRdb copy retains only in-frame clones and omits some. The sample holds about 160,000 clones, roughly nine tenths seen once. Sequenced material: peripheral blood. Receptors were obtained from a woman aged 70 to 79 with acute or convalescent COVID-19. CDR3s leave out the opening cysteine and the closing phenylalanine or tryptophan. Clone sizes are given selectively: once, few, many, or a class where the clone is expanded.

TRBV19 | - | ASSIGRDNRYEQY
TRBV4-1 | - | ASSPVRTGRNQPQH
TRBV12-3/TRBV12-4 | - | ASSWTSGEQF
TRBV4-3 | once | ASSQMTGTVHGYT
TRBV20-1 | - | SASQADQPQH
TRBV30 | - | AGGGRASSYEQY
TRBV4-1 | - | ASSQDRTEPNTEAF
TRBV5-1 | - | ASSIWTAQETQY
TRBV7-2 | - | ASSLGQVTYEQY
TRBV7-8 | - | ASSLLGFTNEKLF
TRBV11-2 | - | ASSKDRPYNSPLH
TRBV4-2 | - | ASSHGGAALAKNIQY
TRBV18 | - | ASSPNRVSSYNEQF
TRBV5-4 | - | ASSHGTNYYNEQF
TRBV11-2 | - | ASSSDRAYEQY
TRBV5-3 | - | ARSLSDCNDEAF